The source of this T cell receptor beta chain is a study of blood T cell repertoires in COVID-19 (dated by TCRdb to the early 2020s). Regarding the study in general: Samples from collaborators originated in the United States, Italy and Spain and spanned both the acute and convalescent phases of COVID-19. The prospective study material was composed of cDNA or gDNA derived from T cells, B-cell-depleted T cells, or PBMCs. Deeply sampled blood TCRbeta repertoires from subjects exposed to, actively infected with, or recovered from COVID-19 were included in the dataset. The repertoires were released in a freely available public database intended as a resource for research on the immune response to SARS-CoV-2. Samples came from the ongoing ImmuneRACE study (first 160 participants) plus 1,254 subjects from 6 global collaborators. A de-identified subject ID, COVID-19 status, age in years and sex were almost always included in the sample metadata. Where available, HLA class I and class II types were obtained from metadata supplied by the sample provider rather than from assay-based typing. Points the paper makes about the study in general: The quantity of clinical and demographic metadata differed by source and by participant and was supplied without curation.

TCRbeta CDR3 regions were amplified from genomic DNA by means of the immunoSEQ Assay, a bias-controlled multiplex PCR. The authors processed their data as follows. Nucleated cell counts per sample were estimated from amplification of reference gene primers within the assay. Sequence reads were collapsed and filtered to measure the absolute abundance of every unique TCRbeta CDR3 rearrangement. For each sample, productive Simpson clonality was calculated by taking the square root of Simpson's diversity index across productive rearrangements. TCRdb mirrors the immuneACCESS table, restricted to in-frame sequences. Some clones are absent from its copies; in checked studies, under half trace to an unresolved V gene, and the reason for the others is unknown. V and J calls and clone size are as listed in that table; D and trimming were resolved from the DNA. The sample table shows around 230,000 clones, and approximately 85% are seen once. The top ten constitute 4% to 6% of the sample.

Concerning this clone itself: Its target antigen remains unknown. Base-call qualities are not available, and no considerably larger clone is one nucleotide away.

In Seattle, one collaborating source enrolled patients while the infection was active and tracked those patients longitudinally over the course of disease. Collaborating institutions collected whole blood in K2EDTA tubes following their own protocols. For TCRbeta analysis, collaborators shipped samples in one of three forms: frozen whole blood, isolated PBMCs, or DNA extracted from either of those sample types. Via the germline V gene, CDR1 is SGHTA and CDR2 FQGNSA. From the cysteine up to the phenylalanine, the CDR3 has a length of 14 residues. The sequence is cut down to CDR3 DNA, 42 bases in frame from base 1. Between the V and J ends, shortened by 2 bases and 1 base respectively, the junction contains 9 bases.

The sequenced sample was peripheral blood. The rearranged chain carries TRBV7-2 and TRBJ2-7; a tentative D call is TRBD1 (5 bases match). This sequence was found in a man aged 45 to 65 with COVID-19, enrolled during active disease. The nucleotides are TGTGCCAGCAGCTTAATGCAGGGATCCTACGAGCAGTACTTC. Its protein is CASSLMQGSYEQYF.